A selection of T cell receptor beta chains follows, all from one sample in a study of OX40 agonist ivuxolimab in advanced cancers. This table comes from immunoSEQ multiplex PCR, and its TCRdb copy is limited to in-frame clones, with some not included. The sample yields about 78,000 clones, around 87% seen once. Sequences were derived from CD4+ or CD8+ T cells sorted from blood, sampled in a trial of the OX40 agonist ivuxolimab. Every receptor here comes from an adult with an advanced solid tumor such as melanoma, head and neck, liver or kidney cancer. Each CDR3 is given without its conserved first and last residue.

J,V,CDR3
TRBJ2-5,TRBV11-2,ASSLRGPQETQY
TRBJ2-7,TRBV6-9,ASSLNSGRALN
TRBJ2-1,TRBV13,ASSLGDPQWSSYNEQF
TRBJ2-5,TRBV6-1,ASSEMWKETQY
TRBJ2-1,TRBV6-6,ASSPIGLADNEQF
TRBJ2-7,TRBV7-2,ASSPSGTSGRVEY
TRBJ1-5,TRBV7-2,ASSSNLAQPQH
TRBJ2-1,TRBV25-1,ASSGNQVYNEQF
TRBJ1-5,TRBV2,ASSESHSNQPQH
TRBJ2-5,TRBV14,ASSQEAGTFQETQY
TRBJ2-3,TRBV15,ATSFTPGARTDTQY
TRBJ1-1,TRBV9,ASSVGQGSEAF
TRBJ1-1,TRBV7-9,ASSQGQGYTEAF
TRBJ2-5,TRBV7-2,ASSLADFLETQY
TRBJ2-6,TRBV14,ASSRSPRTGLSSGANVLT
TRBJ2-7,TRBV2,ASSAQGAYEQY
TRBJ2-2,TRBV27,ASSSSFINGYAGELF
TRBJ2-5,TRBV9,ASSVGLEGSGRLETQY
TRBJ2-5,TRBV18,ASSPIAGIQETQY
TRBJ1-4,TRBV2,ASSRGRTTNEKLF
TRBJ1-2,TRBV19,ASSLGGVPTYGYT
TRBJ1-1,TRBV27,ASSSQGAGVTEAF
TRBJ1-1,TRBV18,ASSPRSRGAF
TRBJ2-1,TRBV28,ASSLGPGTRTTMF
TRBJ1-1,TRBV21-1,ASSNEAF
TRBJ1-1,TRBV5-1,ASSLGTLMNTEAF
TRBJ1-3,TRBV4-2,ASSRDKSGNTIY
TRBJ2-1,TRBV5-1,ASSLGQGPFYNEQF
TRBJ2-3,TRBV2,ASSEYWGTDTQY
TRBJ2-5,TRBV5-1,ASSLTSGKETQY
TRBJ2-3,TRBV2,ASGWTSGRFRTDTQY
TRBJ2-1,TRBV6-6,ASAPGLAGGNEQF
TRBJ1-5,TRBV7-2,ASTGQGIGVQPQH
TRBJ1-5,TRBV6-1,ASRLTVTQPQH
TRBJ1-4,TRBV5-4,ASSSGPATNEKLF
TRBJ2-1,TRBV6-5,ASSYSGNAYNEQF
TRBJ2-3,TRBV11-2,ASSLGPGNTDTQY
TRBJ1-6,TRBV27,ASRIQVNGSPLH
TRBJ2-2,TRBV11-3,ASSLGGTVNTGELF
TRBJ2-6,TRBV7-2,ASSAQGQGTSGANVLT
TRBJ1-1,TRBV11-2,ASSLELQGRTEAF
TRBJ1-4,TRBV15,ATSRDTGGASEKLF
TRBJ1-5,TRBV28,ASSYLQGGSQPQH
TRBJ1-2,TRBV6-1,ASSERGGGYT
TRBJ2-1,TRBV9,ASSPLGGGSRYNEQF
TRBJ2-3,TRBV7-8,ASSLVLSYSSTDTQY
TRBJ2-1,TRBV6-6,ASSYSKTRSYNEQF